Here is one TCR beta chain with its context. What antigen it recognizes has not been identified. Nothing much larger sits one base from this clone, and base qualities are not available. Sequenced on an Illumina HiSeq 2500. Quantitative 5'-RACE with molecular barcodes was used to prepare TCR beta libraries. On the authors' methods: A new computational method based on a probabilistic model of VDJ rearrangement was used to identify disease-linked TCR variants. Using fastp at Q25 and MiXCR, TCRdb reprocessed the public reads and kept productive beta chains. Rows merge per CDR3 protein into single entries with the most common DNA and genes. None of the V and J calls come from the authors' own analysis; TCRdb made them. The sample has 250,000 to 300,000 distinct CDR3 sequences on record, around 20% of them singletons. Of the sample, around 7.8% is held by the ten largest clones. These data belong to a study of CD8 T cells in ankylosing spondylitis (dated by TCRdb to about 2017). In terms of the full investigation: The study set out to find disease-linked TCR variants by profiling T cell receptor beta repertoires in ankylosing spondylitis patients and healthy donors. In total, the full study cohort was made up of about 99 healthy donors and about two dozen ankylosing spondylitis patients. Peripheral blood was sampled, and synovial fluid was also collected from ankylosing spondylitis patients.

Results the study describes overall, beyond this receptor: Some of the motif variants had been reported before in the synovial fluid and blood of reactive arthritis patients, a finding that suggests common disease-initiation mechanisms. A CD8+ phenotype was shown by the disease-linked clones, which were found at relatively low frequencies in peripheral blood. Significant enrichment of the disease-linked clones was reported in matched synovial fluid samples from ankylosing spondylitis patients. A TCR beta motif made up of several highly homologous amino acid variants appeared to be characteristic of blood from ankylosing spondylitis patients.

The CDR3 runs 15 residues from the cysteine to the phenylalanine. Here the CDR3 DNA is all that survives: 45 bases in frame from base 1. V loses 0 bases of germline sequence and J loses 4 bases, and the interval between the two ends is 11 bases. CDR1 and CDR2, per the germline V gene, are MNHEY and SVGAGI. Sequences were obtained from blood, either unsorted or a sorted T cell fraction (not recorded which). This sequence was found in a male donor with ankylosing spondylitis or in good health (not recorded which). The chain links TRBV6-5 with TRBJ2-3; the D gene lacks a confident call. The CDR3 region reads CASSYSTTAADTQYF. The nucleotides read TGTGCCAGCAGTTACTCAACCACGGCAGCAGATACGCAGTATTTT.